The rows below give T cell receptor beta chains drawn from one sample of a study of T cells in Graves' hyperthyroidism and ophthalmopathy. TCRdb re-analysed the multiplex PCR reads in MiXCR, keeping a single row per CDR3 protein. The sample includes around 520,000 distinct CDR3 sequences, less than 25% of them seen just once. The sample was blood. The receptor set was obtained from a young woman with Graves' ophthalmopathy. CDR3s include the opening cysteine and the closing phenylalanine or tryptophan. D genes are given only for firm matches. Expanded clones get a size class; other rows say once, few or many, or leave the size out.

>TRBJ1-5|TRBV20-1|.|.
CSARELVCYNQPQHF
TGCAGTGCTAGGGAATTAGTGTGCTACAATCAGCCACAGCATTTT
>TRBJ1-1|TRBV10-3|.|many
CAIGLMNTEAFF
TGTGCCATCGGGCTCATGAACACTGAAGCTTTCTTT
>TRBJ1-5|TRBV12-3/TRBV12-4|.|.
CASSLKPAAMAQHF
TGTGCCAGCAGCCTTAAGCCGGCAGCGATGGCCCAGCATTTT
>TRBJ2-2|TRBV4-1|.|.
CASSRYGGPPGTGELFF
TGCGCCAGCAGCCGTTATGGCGGGCCCCCGGGGACCGGGGAGCTGTTTTTT
>TRBJ2-3|TRBV7-2|.|few
CASSSDSRAQYF
TGTGCCAGCAGCTCGGACAGTAGGGCGCAGTATTTT
>TRBJ2-7|TRBV25-1|.|many
CASSEWRAPYEQYF
TGTGCCAGCAGTGAATGGAGGGCCCCCTACGAGCAGTACTTC
>TRBJ1-1|TRBV19|TRBD1|many
CASMGDSFEAFF
TGTGCCAGTATGGGGGACAGCTTTGAAGCTTTCTTT
>TRBJ1-2|TRBV6-2/TRBV6-3|.|many
CASSYRPSYGYTF
TGTGCCAGCAGTTACCGTCCAAGCTATGGCTACACCTTC
>TRBJ2-6|TRBV27|.|.
CASSLILSSGANVLTF
TGTGCCAGCAGTTTAATCCTGAGCTCTGGGGCCAACGTCCTGACTTTC
>TRBJ1-5|TRBV19|TRBD1|many
CASSRTGGGQPQHF
TGTGCCAGTAGCCGTACAGGGGGCGGTCAGCCCCAGCATTTT
>TRBJ2-6|TRBV11-3|TRBD1|many
CASSLMTGPGANVLTF
TGTGCCAGCAGCTTAATGACAGGGCCTGGGGCCAACGTCCTGACTTTC
>TRBJ2-7|TRBV20-1|TRBD2|many
CSARDMAGAYEQYF
TGCAGTGCTAGAGACATGGCGGGGGCCTACGAGCAGTACTTC
>TRBJ1-1|TRBV10-3|.|many
CAISEPATNTEAFF
TGTGCCATCAGTGAGCCGGCAACGAACACTGAAGCTTTCTTT
>TRBJ1-3|TRBV4-3|.|.
CASSQQADSGNTIYF
TGCGCCAGCAGCCAGCAGGCCGACTCTGGAAACACCATATATTTT
>TRBJ2-7|TRBV11-1|TRBD1|.
CASSLAVLRTGESYEQYF
TGTGCCAGCAGCTTAGCGGTTCTCAGGACAGGGGAATCCTACGAGCAGTACTTC
>TRBJ1-3|TRBV28|TRBD1|many
CASRLGQAGNTIYF
TGTGCCAGCAGACTGGGACAGGCTGGAAACACCATATATTTT
>TRBJ1-1|TRBV19|.|.
CASKEGHFTEAFF
TGTGCCAGTAAGGAGGGGCATTTCACTGAAGCTTTCTTT
>TRBJ2-2|TRBV24-1|.|.
CASSGWGGRGAGELFF
TGTGCCAGCAGCGGATGGGGTGGACGTGGCGCCGGGGAGCTGTTTTTT
>TRBJ1-1|TRBV28|.|.
CASSSRIPAFEAFF
TGTGCCAGCAGTTCCCGCATACCCGCCTTTGAAGCTTTCTTT
>TRBJ1-2|TRBV19|.|many
CASSPIGNLFYGYTF
TGTGCCAGTAGCCCCATCGGGAACCTCTTCTATGGCTACACCTTC
>TRBJ1-2|TRBV28|TRBD1|.
CASRPGQALLGYTF
TGTGCCAGCAGGCCGGGACAGGCTTTGCTTGGCTACACCTTC
>TRBJ1-2|TRBV13|.|many
CASSLEGSGYGYTF
TGTGCCAGCAGCTTAGAGGGGAGCGGCTATGGCTACACCTTC
>TRBJ1-1|TRBV6-1|.|.
CAFKTGRSNTEAFF
TGTGCCTTCAAAACGGGCAGGTCTAACACTGAAGCTTTCTTT
>TRBJ1-2|TRBV29-1|.|many
CSAGTGANYGYTF
TGCAGCGCCGGGACGGGAGCTAACTATGGCTACACCTTC
>TRBJ2-6|TRBV6-1|.|.
CASSALRPPGANVLTF
TGTGCCAGCAGTGCCCTCCGTCCCCCCGGGGCCAACGTCCTGACTTTC
>TRBJ1-2|TRBV28|.|many
CASSDMNRARGYTF
TGTGCCAGCAGTGATATGAACAGGGCGAGGGGCTACACCTTC
>TRBJ1-1|TRBV5-4|TRBD1|.
CASSFGRWDSLRDTEAFF
TGTGCCAGCAGCTTTGGGCGGTGGGACAGCCTCCGGGACACTGAAGCTTTCTTT
>TRBJ1-3|TRBV6-5|.|few
CASSYDHGGPGNTIYF
TGTGCCAGCAGTTACGATCACGGGGGGCCGGGGAACACCATATATTTT
>TRBJ2-4|TRBV13|.|.
CASSFASLAKNIQYF
TGTGCCAGCAGCTTTGCATCCCTAGCCAAAAACATTCAGTACTTC
>TRBJ2-7|TRBV6-1|.|once
CASSEAPSYEQYF
TGTGCCAGCAGTGAAGCGCCATCCTACGAGCAGTACTTC
>TRBJ1-1|TRBV30|.|.
CAWSALLNTEAFF
TGTGCCTGGAGTGCCTTACTGAACACTGAAGCTTTCTTT
>TRBJ2-7|TRBV6-2/TRBV6-3|TRBD1|.
CASSWTTGTYYEQYF
TGTGCCAGCAGTTGGACGACAGGGACGTATTACGAGCAGTACTTC
>TRBJ2-5|TRBV7-2|TRBD2|once
CAGTGGGTQYF
TGTGCCGGCACGGGAGGAGGGACCCAGTACTTC
>TRBJ2-5|TRBV19|TRBD1|.
CASGTGVMAQYF
TGTGCCAGTGGGACAGGGGTCATGGCCCAGTACTTC
>TRBJ1-5|TRBV5-5|.|many
CASSPYSNDQPQHF
TGTGCCAGCAGCCCCTACAGCAACGATCAGCCCCAGCATTTT
>TRBJ2-5|TRBV6-2/TRBV6-3|TRBD2|.
CASSPGEGLAGGPGKTQYF
TGTGCCAGCAGCCCCGGCGAGGGACTAGCGGGGGGTCCGGGGAAGACCCAGTACTTC
>TRBJ1-2|TRBV5-1|TRBD1|many
CASSLLTGTEYGYTF
TGCGCCAGCAGCCTTTTAACCGGGACAGAGTATGGCTACACCTTC
>TRBJ1-1|TRBV7-8|.|.
CASSSQGARRGTEAFF
TGTGCCAGCAGCTCACAGGGTGCCAGGCGGGGGACTGAAGCTTTCTTT
>TRBJ1-1|TRBV29-1|.|many
CSVIFRLSNTEAFF
TGCAGCGTTATATTCAGGCTTTCGAACACTGAAGCTTTCTTT
>TRBJ1-1|TRBV11-2|TRBD1|many
CASSQLDRGFREAFF
TGTGCCAGCAGCCAATTGGACAGGGGGTTTCGTGAAGCTTTCTTT
>TRBJ1-2|TRBV19|.|many
CASSIAAGNYGYTF
TGTGCCAGTAGTATAGCTGCAGGGAACTATGGCTACACCTTC
>TRBJ2-7|TRBV6-1|.|.
CASLLWTTYEQYF
TGTGCCAGCCTCTTGTGGACTACCTACGAGCAGTACTTC
>TRBJ1-3|TRBV11-2|.|many
CASSFSRGQSGNTIYF
TGTGCCAGCAGCTTCTCTCGGGGGCAATCTGGAAACACCATATATTTT
>TRBJ2-1|TRBV7-3|.|.
CASSLGGGYNEQFF
TGTGCCAGCAGCTTGGGGGGTGGGTACAATGAGCAGTTCTTC
>TRBJ2-5|TRBV4-1|TRBD1|many
CASSRMTGIQETQYF
TGCGCCAGCAGCCGGATGACAGGGATCCAAGAGACCCAGTACTTC
>TRBJ2-7|TRBV5-1|.|.
CASSWRGLGYEQYF
TGCGCCAGCAGTTGGAGGGGATTAGGCTACGAGCAGTACTTC
>TRBJ1-2|TRBV28|.|many
CASSLLEGTSGYTF
TGTGCCAGCAGTCTCTTGGAGGGGACGTCTGGCTACACCTTC
>TRBJ2-7|TRBV2|.|many
CASSAEGMSYEQYF
TGTGCCAGCAGTGCGGAAGGGATGTCCTACGAGCAGTACTTC
>TRBJ2-2|TRBV6-5|.|many
CASSYSQLSGELFF
TGTGCCAGCAGTTACTCTCAGTTGTCCGGGGAGCTGTTTTTT
>TRBJ1-2|TRBV6-1|.|many
CASRNRVGYGYTF
TGTGCCAGCAGGAACAGGGTGGGGTATGGCTACACCTTC
>TRBJ1-6|TRBV10-3|.|.
CAIRLQGISPLHF
TGTGCCATCAGACTACAGGGCATTTCACCCCTCCACTTT
>TRBJ2-5|TRBV10-3|TRBD2|many
CAISESLAGGQETQYF
TGTGCCATCAGTGAATCCCTAGCGGGGGGGCAAGAGACCCAGTACTTC
>TRBJ2-5|TRBV29-1|.|many
CSVVKQETQYF
TGCAGCGTTGTTAAACAAGAGACCCAGTACTTC
>TRBJ1-1|TRBV28|.|many
CASSSLGGATEAFF
TGTGCCAGCAGTTCCCTCGGCGGGGCCACTGAAGCTTTCTTT
>TRBJ2-7|TRBV12-3/TRBV12-4|.|.
CASSSGPRLGEQYF
TGTGCCAGCAGTTCGGGGCCCCGATTAGGCGAGCAGTACTTC